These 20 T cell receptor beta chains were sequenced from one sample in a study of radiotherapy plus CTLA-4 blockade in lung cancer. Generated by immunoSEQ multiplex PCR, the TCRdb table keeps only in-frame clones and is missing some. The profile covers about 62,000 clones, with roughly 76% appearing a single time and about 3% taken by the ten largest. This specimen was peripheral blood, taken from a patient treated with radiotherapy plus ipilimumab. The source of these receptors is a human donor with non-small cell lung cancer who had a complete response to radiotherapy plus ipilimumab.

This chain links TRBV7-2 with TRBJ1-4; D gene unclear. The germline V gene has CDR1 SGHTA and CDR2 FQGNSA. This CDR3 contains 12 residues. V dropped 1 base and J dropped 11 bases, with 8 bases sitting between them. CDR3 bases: TGTGCCAGCAGCTTAGTCGCGGGGAAACTGTTTTTT. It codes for CASSLVAGKLFF. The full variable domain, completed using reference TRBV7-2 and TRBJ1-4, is GAGVSQSPSNKVTEKGKDVELRCDPISGHTALYWYRQSLGQGLEFLIYFQGNSAPDKSGLPSDRFSAERTGGSVSTLTIQRTQQEDSAVYLCASSLVAGKLFFGSGTQLSVL.

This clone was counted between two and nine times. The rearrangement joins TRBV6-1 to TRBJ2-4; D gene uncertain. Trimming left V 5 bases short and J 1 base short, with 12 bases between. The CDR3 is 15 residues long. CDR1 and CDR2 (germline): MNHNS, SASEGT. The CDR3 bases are TGTGCCAGCAGTCCCATCTCCGGGGCCAAAAACATTCAGTACTTC. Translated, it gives CASSPISGAKNIQYF.

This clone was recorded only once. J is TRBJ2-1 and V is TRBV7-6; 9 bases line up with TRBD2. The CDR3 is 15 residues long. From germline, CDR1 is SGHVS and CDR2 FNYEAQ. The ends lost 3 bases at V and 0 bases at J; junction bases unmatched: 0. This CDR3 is CASSFSGSSYNEQFF. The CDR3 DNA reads TGTGCCAGCAGCTTTAGCGGGAGCTCCTACAATGAGCAGTTCTTC.

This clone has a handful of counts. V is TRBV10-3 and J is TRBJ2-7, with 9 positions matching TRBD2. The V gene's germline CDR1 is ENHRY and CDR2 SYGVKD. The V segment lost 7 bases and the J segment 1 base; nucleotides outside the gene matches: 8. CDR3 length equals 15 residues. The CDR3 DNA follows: TGTGCCATCAAATCTGGGCGGGAGGGATCCTACGAGCAGTACTTC. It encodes CAIKSGREGSYEQYF.

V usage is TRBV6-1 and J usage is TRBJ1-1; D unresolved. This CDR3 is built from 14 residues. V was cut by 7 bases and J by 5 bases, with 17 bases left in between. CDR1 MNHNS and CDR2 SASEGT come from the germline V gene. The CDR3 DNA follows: TGTGCCAGCACCCTGGACCTGGGCGGGACTGAAGCTTTCTTT. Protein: CASTLDLGGTEAFF.

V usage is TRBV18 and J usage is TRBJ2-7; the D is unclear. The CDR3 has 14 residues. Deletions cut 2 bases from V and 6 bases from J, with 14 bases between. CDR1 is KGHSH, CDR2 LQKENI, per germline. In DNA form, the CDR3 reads TGTGCCAGCTCACCAGGCCCACAGCCCGGCGAGCAGTACTTC. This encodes CASSPGPQPGEQYF.

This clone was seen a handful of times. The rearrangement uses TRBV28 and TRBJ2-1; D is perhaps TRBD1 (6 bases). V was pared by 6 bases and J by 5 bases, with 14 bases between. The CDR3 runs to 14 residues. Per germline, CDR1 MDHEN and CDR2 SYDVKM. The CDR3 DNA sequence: TGTGCCAGCAGGAGACAGGCCGCCCACAATGAGCAGTTCTTC. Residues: CASRRQAAHNEQFF.

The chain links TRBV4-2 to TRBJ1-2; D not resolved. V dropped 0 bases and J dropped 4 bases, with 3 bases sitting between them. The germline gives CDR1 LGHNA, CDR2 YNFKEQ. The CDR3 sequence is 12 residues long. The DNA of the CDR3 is TGTGCCAGCAGCCAAGAGGCCTATGGCTACACCTTC. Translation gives CASSQEAYGYTF.

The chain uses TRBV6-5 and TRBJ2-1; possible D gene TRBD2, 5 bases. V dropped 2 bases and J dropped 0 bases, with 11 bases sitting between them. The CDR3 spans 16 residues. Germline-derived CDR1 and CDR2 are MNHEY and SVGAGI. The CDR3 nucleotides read TGTGCCAGCAGTTACCAGCGGACGAACTCCTACAATGAGCAGTTCTTC. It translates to CASSYQRTNSYNEQFF.

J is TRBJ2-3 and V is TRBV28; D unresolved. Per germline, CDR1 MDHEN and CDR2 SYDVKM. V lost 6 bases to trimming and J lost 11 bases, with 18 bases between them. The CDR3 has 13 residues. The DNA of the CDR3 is TGTGCCAGCAGCCTTGACCAGGTCAGAATGCAGTATTTT. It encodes CASSLDQVRMQYF.

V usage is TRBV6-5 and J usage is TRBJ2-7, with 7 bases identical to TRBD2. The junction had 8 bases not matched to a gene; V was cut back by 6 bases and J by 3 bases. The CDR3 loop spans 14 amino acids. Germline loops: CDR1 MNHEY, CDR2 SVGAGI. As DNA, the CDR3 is TGTGCCAGCAGCCTAAGCGGGACTGACTACGAGCAGTACTTC. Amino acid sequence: CASSLSGTDYEQYF.

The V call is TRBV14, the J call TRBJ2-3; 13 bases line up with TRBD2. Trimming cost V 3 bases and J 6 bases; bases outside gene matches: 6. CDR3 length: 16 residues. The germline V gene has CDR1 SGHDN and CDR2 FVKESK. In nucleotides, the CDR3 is TGTGCCAGCAGCCACCCAGGACTAGCGGGAGTGGATACGCAGTATTTT. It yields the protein CASSHPGLAGVDTQYF.

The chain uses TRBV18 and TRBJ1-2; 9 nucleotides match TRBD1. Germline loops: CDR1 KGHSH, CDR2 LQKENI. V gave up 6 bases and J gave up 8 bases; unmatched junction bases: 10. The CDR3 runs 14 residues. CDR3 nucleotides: TGTGCCAGCTCGCCGGGACAGGGAGGAATCGGCTACACCTTC. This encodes CASSPGQGGIGYTF.

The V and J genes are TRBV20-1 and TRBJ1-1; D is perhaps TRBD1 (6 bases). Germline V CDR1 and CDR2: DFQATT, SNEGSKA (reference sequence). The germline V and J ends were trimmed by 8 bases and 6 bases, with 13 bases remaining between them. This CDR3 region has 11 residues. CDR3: CSLNRASEAFF. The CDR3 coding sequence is TGCAGTTTGAACAGGGCTTCTGAAGCTTTCTTT.

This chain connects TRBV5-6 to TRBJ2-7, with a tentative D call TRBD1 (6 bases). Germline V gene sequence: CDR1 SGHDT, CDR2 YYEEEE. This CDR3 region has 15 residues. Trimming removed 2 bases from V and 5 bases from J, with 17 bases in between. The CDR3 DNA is TGTGCCAGCAGCTTTTGGGGGCGAAATAAGGACGAGCAGTACTTC. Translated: CASSFWGRNKDEQYF.

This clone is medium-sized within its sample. Here the CDR3 DNA reads TGTGCCAGCAGCTCTGGAGGGGGGGTCGGGCAGCCCCAGCATTTT. It translates to CASSSGGGVGQPQHF. V is TRBV7-8 and J is TRBJ1-5; tentative D call: TRBD1 (6 bases). V dropped 4 bases and J dropped 7 bases, with 17 bases sitting between them. The V gene's germline CDR1 is SGHVS and CDR2 FQNEAQ. The CDR3 consists of 15 residues. The full variable domain, completed using reference TRBV7-8 and TRBJ1-5, is GAGVSQSPRYKVAKRGQDVALRCDPISGHVSLFWYQQALGQGPEFLTYFQNEAQLDKSGLPSDRFFAERPEGSVSTLKIQRTQQEDSAVYLCASSSGGGVGQPQHFGDGTRLSIL.

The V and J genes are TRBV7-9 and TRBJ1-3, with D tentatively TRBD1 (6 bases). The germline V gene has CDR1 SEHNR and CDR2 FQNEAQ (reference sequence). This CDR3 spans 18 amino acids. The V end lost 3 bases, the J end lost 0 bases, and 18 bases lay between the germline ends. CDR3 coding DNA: TGTGCCAGCAGCTTCAGTCCTCGGACAGAGGTCTCTGGAAACACCATATATTTT. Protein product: CASSFSPRTEVSGNTIYF.

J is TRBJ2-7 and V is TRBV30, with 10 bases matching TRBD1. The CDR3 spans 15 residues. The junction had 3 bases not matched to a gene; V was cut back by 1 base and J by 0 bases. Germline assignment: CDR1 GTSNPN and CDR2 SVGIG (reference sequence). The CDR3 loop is CAWSDRDRGSYEQYF. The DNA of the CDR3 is TGTGCCTGGAGTGACCGGGACAGGGGCTCCTACGAGCAGTACTTC.

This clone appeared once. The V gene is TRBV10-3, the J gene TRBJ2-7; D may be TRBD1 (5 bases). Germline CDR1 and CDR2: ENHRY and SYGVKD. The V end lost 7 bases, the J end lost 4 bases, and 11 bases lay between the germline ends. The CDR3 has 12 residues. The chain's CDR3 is CAINQGSYEQYF. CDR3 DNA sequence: TGTGCCATCAACCAGGGTTCGTACGAGCAGTACTTC.

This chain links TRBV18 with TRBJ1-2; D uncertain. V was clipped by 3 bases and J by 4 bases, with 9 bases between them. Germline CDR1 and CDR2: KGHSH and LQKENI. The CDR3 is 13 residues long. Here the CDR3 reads CASSPHSLYGYTF. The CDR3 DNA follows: TGTGCCAGCTCACCTCACAGTCTCTATGGCTACACCTTC.